This is a list of T cell receptor beta chains from one sample in a study of monozygotic twins with inflammatory bowel disease. TCRdb reprocessed the 5' RACE reads and reports one entry per CDR3 protein, with no DNA. The table lists some 400,000 distinct CDR3 sequences. The sample was blood. These receptors all come from a human donor with ulcerative colitis or Crohn's disease, or a healthy co-twin of an affected twin (not recorded which). CDR3s include the opening cysteine and the closing phenylalanine or tryptophan. The order of the fields is J gene, V gene, CDR3 protein.

TRBJ2-3,TRBV6-5,CASRPLAGGFTDTQYF
TRBJ2-1,TRBV15,CATSSPAVPWQFF
TRBJ1-2,TRBV5-6,CASSLDRGRGYTF
TRBJ2-1,TRBV9,CASSVGGTSGRNEQFF
TRBJ1-2,TRBV25-1,CASSGPNYGYTF
TRBJ2-2,TRBV12-3/TRBV12-4,CASSSGTGTTGELFF
TRBJ1-1,TRBV4-3,CASSQDGGPGAEAFF
TRBJ2-7,TRBV18,CASSALTGGSGEQYF
TRBJ1-6,TRBV2,CASSKTDPPLHF
TRBJ2-1,TRBV11-2,CASSFYPNTYNEQFF
TRBJ2-7,TRBV20-1,CSARQTYEQYF
TRBJ2-2,TRBV11-2,CASSRRVGGELFF
TRBJ2-3,TRBV7-3,CASSLDNTDTQYF
TRBJ1-5,TRBV6-1,CASSGSQPQHF
TRBJ2-7,TRBV18,CASSPTGQGTYEQYF
TRBJ1-5,TRBV4-1,CASSQNTGTGQPQHF
TRBJ2-7,TRBV20-1,CSARGEAEQYF
TRBJ2-7,TRBV11-2,CASSLGLAGSYEQYF
TRBJ1-6,TRBV29-1,CSVLPNGDYRSPLHF
TRBJ2-5,TRBV7-9,CASSTGGVGFRETQYF
TRBJ2-7,TRBV7-9,CASSSRVGELRFEQYF
TRBJ2-3,TRBV5-1,CTSGGTSTDTQYF
TRBJ2-2,TRBV29-1,CSVQLWQGDTGELFF
TRBJ2-1,TRBV4-2,CASSQGLAGSAEQFF
TRBJ2-7,TRBV27,CASSLDAGTASYEQYF
TRBJ1-1,TRBV7-2,CASRMVAGPEAFF
TRBJ1-5,TRBV20-1,CSARDGMTPGSHQPQHF
TRBJ1-2,TRBV20-1,CSAHTGRTDYGYTF
TRBJ2-3,TRBV4-3,CASSRFEGQSTDTQYF
TRBJ1-2,TRBV27,CASSFETGGVYGYTF
TRBJ2-7,TRBV14,CASSQFLGEQYF
TRBJ2-3,TRBV7-9,CASNPPGEIDTQYF
TRBJ2-1,TRBV5-1,CATQGENMNEQFF
TRBJ1-1,TRBV7-9,CASSISQGNTEAFF
TRBJ2-3,TRBV18,CASSPRGPQGSTDTQYF
TRBJ2-1,TRBV20-1,CSAREGVNAQFF
TRBJ1-6,TRBV10-3,CAIRPDRDNSPLHF
TRBJ1-1,TRBV25-1,CASSEGGGGTEAFF
TRBJ1-1,TRBV4-3,CASSQDSGDRVNTEAFF
TRBJ2-1,TRBV20-1,CSARDQDYNEQFF
TRBJ1-5,TRBV29-1,CSVVGAGQPQHF
TRBJ1-1,TRBV29-1,CSESGPHTEAFF
TRBJ2-1,TRBV4-3,CASSQDLRGLGNNEQFF
TRBJ2-3,TRBV29-1,CSMTGAVDTQYF
TRBJ1-3,TRBV18,CASSITTGSSGNTIYF
TRBJ1-1,TRBV6-5,CASSSSPNRDRGTNTEAFF
TRBJ2-7,TRBV5-4,CASSLAALAGQGREQYF
TRBJ1-4,TRBV27,CASRTILANEKLFF
TRBJ2-1,TRBV4-2,CASSQDRWSSYNEQFF
TRBJ2-2,TRBV28,CASSLLEKSNTGELFF
TRBJ2-1,TRBV20-1,CSAPLEAGGPYNEQFF
TRBJ2-4,TRBV6-1,CASSDRQGAKNIQYF
TRBJ1-5,TRBV20-1,CSARTGTSNQPQHF
TRBJ2-7,TRBV3-1,CASSQGTGSYEQYF
TRBJ2-5,TRBV27,CASRLAGGNQETQYF